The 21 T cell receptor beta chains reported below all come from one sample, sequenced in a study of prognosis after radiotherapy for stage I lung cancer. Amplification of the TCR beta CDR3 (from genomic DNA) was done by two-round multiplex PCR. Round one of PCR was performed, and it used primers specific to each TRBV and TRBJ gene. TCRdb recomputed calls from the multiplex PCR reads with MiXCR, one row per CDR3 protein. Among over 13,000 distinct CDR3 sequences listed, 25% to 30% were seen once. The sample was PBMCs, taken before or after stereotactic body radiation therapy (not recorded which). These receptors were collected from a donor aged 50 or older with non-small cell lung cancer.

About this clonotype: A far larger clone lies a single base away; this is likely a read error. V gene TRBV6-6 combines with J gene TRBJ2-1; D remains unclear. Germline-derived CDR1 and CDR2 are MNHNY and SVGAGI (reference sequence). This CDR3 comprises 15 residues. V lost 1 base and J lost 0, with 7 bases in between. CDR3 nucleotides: TGTGCCAGCAGTTACTGGAGAAGCTCCTACAATGAGCAGTTCTTC. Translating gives CASSYWRSSYNEQFF.

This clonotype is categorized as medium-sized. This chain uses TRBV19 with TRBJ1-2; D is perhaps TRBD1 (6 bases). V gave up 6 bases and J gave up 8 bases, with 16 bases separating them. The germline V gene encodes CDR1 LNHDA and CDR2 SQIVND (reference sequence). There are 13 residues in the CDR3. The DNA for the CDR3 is TGTGCCAGTAGGACAGGACCAGCCGGAGGCTACACCTTC. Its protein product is CASRTGPAGGYTF.

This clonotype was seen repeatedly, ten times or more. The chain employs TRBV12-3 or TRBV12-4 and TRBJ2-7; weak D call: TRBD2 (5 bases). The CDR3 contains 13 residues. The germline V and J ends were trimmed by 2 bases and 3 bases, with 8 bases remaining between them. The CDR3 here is CASSLYGNYEQYF. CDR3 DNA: TGTGCCAGCAGTTTATACGGGAACTACGAGCAGTACTTC.

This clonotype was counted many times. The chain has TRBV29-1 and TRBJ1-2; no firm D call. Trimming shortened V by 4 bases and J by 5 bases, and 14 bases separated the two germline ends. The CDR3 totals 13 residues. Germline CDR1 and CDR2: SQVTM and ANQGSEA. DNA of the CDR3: TGCAGCGTTGTAAACAGCTTATGGTATGGCTACACCTTC. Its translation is CSVVNSLWYGYTF.

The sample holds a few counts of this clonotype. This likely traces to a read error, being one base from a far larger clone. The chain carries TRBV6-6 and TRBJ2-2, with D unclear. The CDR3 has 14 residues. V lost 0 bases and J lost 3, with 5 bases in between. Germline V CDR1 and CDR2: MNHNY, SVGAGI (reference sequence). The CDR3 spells CASSYSTDTGELFF. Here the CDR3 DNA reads TGTGCCAGCAGTTACTCGACGGACACCGGGGAGCTGTTTTTT.

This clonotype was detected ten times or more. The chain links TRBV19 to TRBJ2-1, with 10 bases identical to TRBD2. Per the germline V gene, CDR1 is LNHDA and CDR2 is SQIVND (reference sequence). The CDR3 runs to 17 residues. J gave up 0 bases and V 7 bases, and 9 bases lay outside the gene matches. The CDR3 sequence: CASMGTSAVSSYNEQFF. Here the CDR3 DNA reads TGTGCCAGTATGGGGACTAGCGCGGTCAGCTCCTACAATGAGCAGTTCTTC.

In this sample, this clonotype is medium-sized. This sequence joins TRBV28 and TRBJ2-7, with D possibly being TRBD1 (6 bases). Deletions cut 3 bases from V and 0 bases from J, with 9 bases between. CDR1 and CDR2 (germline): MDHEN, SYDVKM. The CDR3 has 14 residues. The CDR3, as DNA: TGTGCCAGCAGTTTCACAGGGACCTCCTACGAGCAGTACTTC. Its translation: CASSFTGTSYEQYF. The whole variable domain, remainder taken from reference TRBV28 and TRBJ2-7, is DVKVTQSSRYLVKRTGEKVFLECVQDMDHENMFWYRQDPGLGLRLIYFSYDVKMKEKGDIPEGYSVSREKKERFSLILESASTNQTSMYLCASSFTGTSYEQYFGPGTRLTVT.

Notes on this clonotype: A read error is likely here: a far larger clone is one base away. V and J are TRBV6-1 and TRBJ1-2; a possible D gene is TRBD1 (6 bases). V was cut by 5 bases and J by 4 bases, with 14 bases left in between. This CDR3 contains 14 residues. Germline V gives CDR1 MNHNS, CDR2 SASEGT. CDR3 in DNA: TGTGCCAGCAGTCCCTTGGGACAATGCTATGGCTACACCTTC. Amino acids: CASSPLGQCYGYTF.

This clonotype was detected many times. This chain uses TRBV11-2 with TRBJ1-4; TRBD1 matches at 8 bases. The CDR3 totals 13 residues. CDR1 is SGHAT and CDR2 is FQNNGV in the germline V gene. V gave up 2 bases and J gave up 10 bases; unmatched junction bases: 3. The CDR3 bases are TGTGCCAGCAGCTTAATTGACAGGGGAAAACTGTTTTTT. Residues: CASSLIDRGKLFF.

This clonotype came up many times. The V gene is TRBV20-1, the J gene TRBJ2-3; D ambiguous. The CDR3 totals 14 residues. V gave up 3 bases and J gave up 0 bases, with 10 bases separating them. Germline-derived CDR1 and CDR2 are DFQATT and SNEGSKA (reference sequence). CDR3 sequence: CSARWVESTDTQYF. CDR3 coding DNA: TGCAGTGCTAGGTGGGTCGAAAGCACAGATACGCAGTATTTT.

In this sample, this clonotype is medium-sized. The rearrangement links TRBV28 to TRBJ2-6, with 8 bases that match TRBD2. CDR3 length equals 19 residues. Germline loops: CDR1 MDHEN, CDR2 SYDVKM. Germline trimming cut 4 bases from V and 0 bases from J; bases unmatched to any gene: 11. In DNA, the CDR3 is TGTGCCAGCAGTTCCGCGGAGAGCGGGGGCCACTCTGGGGCCAACGTCCTGACTTTC. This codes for CASSSAESGGHSGANVLTF.

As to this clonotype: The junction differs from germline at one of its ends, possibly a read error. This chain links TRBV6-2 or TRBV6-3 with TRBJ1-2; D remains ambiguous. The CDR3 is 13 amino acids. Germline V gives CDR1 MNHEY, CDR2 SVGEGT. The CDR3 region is CASIYSCPYGYTF. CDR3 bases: TGTGCCAGCATTTACTCGTGTCCCTATGGCTACACCTTC.

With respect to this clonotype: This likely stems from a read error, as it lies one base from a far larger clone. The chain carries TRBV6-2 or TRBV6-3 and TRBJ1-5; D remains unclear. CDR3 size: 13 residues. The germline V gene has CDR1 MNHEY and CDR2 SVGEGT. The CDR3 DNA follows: TGTGCCAGCAGTTGGAGGGCTGATCAGCGCCAGCATTTT. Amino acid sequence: CASSWRADQRQHF.

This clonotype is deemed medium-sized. CDR3 nucleotide sequence: TGTGCCAGCAGGAGGGGGCTCAGACTAGCCTTGAATGAGCAGTTCTTC. Amino acid sequence: CASRRGLRLALNEQFF. The rearrangement joins TRBV28 to TRBJ2-1; D may be TRBD1 or TRBD2 (7 bases each). Trimming took 6 bases from V and 7 from J, leaving 22 bases between them. CDR1 and CDR2 from the germline V gene are MDHEN and SYDVKM. The CDR3 runs to 16 residues.

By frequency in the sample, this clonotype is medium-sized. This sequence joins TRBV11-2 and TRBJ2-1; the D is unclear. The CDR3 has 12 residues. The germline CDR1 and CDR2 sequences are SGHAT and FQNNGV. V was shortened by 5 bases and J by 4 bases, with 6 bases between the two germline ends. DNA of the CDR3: TGTGCCAGCAGCAAAAGATACAATGAGCAGTTCTTC. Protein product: CASSKRYNEQFF. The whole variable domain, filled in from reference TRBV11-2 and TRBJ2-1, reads EAGVAQSPRYKIIEKRQSVAFWCNPISGHATLYWYQQILGQGPKLLIQFQNNGVVDDSQLPKDRFSAERLKGVDSTLKIQPAKLEDSAVYLCASSKRYNEQFFGPGTRLTVL.

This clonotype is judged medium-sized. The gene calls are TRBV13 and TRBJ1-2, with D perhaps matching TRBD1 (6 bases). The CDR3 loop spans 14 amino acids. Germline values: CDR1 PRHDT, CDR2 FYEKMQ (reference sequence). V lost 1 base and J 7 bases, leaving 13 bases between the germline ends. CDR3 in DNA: TGTGCCAGCAGCTTAGTTACAGGGTCAGGTGGCTACACCTTC. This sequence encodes CASSLVTGSGGYTF. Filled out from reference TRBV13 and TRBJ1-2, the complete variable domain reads AAGVIQSPRHLIKEKRETATLKCYPIPRHDTVYWYQQGPGQDPQFLISFYEKMQSDKGSIPDRFSAQQFSDYHSELNMSSLELGDSALYFCASSLVTGSGGYTFGSGTRLTVV.

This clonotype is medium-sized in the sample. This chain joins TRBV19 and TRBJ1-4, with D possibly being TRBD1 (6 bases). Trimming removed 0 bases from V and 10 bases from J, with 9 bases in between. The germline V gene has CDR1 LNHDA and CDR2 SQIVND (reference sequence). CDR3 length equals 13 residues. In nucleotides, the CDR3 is TGTGCCAGTAGTATAGACAGGGGTGGAAAACTGTTTTTT. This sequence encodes CASSIDRGGKLFF.

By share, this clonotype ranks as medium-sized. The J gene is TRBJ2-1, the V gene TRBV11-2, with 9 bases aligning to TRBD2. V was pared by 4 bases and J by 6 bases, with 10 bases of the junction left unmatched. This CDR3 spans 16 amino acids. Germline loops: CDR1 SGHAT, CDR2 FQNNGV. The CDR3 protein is CASSSPGVREGNEQFF. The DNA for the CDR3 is TGTGCCAGCAGCTCTCCGGGGGTGCGGGAGGGCAATGAGCAGTTCTTC. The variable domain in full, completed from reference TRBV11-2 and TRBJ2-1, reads EAGVAQSPRYKIIEKRQSVAFWCNPISGHATLYWYQQILGQGPKLLIQFQNNGVVDDSQLPKDRFSAERLKGVDSTLKIQPAKLEDSAVYLCASSSPGVREGNEQFFGPGTRLTVL.

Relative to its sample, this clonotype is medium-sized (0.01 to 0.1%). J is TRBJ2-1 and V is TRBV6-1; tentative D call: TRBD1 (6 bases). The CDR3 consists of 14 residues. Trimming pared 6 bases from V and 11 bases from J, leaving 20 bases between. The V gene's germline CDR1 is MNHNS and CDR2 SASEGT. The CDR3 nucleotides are TGTGCCAGCAGCCTGGTGGGGGCGAGGGGGAAGCAGTTCTTC. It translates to CASSLVGARGKQFF.

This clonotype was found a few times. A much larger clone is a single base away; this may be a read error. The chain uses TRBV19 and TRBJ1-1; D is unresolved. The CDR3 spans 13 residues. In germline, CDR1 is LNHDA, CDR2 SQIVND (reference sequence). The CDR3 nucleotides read TGTGCCAGTAGTATAGTGATGCAGTCAGAAGCTTTATTT. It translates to CASSIVMQSEALF.

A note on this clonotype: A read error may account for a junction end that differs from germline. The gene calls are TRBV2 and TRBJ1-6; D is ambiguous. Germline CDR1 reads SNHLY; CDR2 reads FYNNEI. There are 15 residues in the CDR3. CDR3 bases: TGTGCCAGCAGTGAGGGCTCAGTGAGTAATTCACCCCCCCACTTT. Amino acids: CASSEGSVSNSPPHF.